This T cell receptor beta chain was sequenced in a study of T cells in Graves' hyperthyroidism and ophthalmopathy. At least ten counts were recorded for this clonotype. V was clipped by 5 bases and J by 3 bases, with 23 bases between them. Germline CDR1 and CDR2: LNHDA and SQIVND (reference sequence). This CDR3 region has 17 residues. Orbital computed tomography, thyroid ultrasound, serum thyroxine and TRAb, and clinical symptoms together informed the diagnoses. PBMCs were obtained from 9 to 10 ml fresh peripheral blood. Amplified TCR beta CDR3 regions derived from RNA transcripts. HTBI primers drove first-round RT-PCR of the TCR CDR3. One entry per CDR3 protein, called by TCRdb with MiXCR from the multiplex PCR reads. Of about 480,000 distinct CDR3 sequences in the sample, around 14% were seen once.

The source material was blood. The chain uses TRBV19 and TRBJ2-7; D is unresolved. This clonotype was obtained from a woman aged 18-35 years with Graves' hyperthyroidism. The CDR3 DNA is TGTGCCAGTAGTGTCATGTGGGCGTCCTCGAAAAGCTACGAGCAGTACTTC. Amino acids: CASSVMWASSKSYEQYF. The entire variable domain, with the rest obtained from reference TRBV19 and TRBJ2-7, is as follows: DGGITQSPKYLFRKEGQNVTLSCEQNLNHDAMYWYRQDPGQGLRLIYYSQIVNDFQKGDIAEGYSVSREKKESFPLTVTSAQKNPTAFYLCASSVMWASSKSYEQYFGPGTRLTVT.